Listed below are T cell receptor beta chains from one sample, sequenced in a study of control samples from healthy donors and cancer patients. Method: immunoSEQ multiplex PCR; TCRdb's copy keeps in-frame clones and lacks some. The sample has some 90,000 clones; 85% to 90% are singletons. The sequenced sample was blood. The origin of the receptors is a woman between 55 and 75 years old in good health. The CDR3 runs from the conserved cysteine through the conserved F or W. A D gene is named only where the DNA matches it firmly. The size field is filled for only some rows; it gives once, few, many or a size class.

abundance	v_gene	j_gene	d_gene	CDR3aa	CDR3nt
-	TRBV5-1	TRBJ1-4	-	CASSPSSRNEKLFF	TGCGCCAGCAGCCCATCTTCAAGAAATGAAAAACTGTTTTTT
-	TRBV11-3	TRBJ2-1	-	CASSRDSLRGYNEQFF	TGTGCCAGCAGCCGAGACAGTTTACGCGGCTACAATGAGCAGTTCTTC
-	TRBV2	TRBJ2-3	TRBD2	CASSPRTSGGADTQYF	TGTGCCAGCAGTCCCAGGACTAGCGGGGGGGCAGATACGCAGTATTTT
once	TRBV24-1	TRBJ1-2	-	CATLFMWISNYGYTF	TGTGCCACCCTTTTCATGTGGATTTCTAACTATGGCTACACCTTC
-	TRBV9	TRBJ2-5	-	CASSVARGETQYF	TGTGCCAGCAGCGTAGCCAGGGGTGAGACCCAGTACTTC
-	TRBV29-1	TRBJ2-1	TRBD1	CSVLGTDNEQFF	TGCAGCGTCCTAGGGACAGACAATGAGCAGTTCTTC
-	TRBV10-3	TRBJ1-1	TRBD1	CAISGRDRVEGLNTEAFF	TGTGCCATCAGCGGCCGGGACAGGGTCGAGGGACTGAACACTGAAGCTTTCTTT
-	TRBV11-3	TRBJ2-5	TRBD2	CATGGGAGETQYF	TGTGCCACAGGCGGGGGGGCGGGGGAGACCCAGTACTTC
-	TRBV30	TRBJ1-1	-	CAWSWGGRTEAFF	TGTGCCTGGAGTTGGGGGGGGCGAACTGAAGCTTTCTTT
-	TRBV7-2	TRBJ1-1	-	CASSLWVGGGIAEAFF	TGTGCCAGCAGCTTATGGGTCGGAGGGGGAATCGCTGAAGCTTTCTTT
-	TRBV18	TRBJ1-5	TRBD1	CASSPPTGAGNSNQPQHF	TGTGCCAGCTCACCACCGACAGGGGCGGGAAATAGCAATCAGCCCCAGCATTTT
-	TRBV7-8	TRBJ1-1	-	CASSPTGPMNTEAFF	TGTGCCAGCAGCCCGACCGGGCCAATGAACACTGAAGCTTTCTTT
-	TRBV7-3	TRBJ2-1	TRBD2	CASSLSSGRANNEQFF	TGTGCCAGCAGTTTATCTAGCGGGAGGGCCAACAATGAGCAGTTCTTC
-	TRBV30	TRBJ2-3	TRBD2	CAWSVGLAGGGTDTQYF	TGTGCCTGGAGTGTGGGTCTAGCGGGGGGGGGCACAGATACGCAGTATTTT
-	TRBV6-4	TRBJ2-3	TRBD1	CASRPDRAADTQYF	TGTGCCAGCAGACCCGACAGGGCTGCAGATACGCAGTATTTT
-	TRBV6-5	TRBJ1-1	-	CASSPNRVDTEAFF	TGTGCCAGCAGCCCGAACAGGGTCGACACTGAAGCTTTCTTT
once	TRBV14	TRBJ2-4	-	CASSQDPQVKNIQYF	TGTGCCAGCAGCCAAGATCCCCAGGTCAAAAACATTCAGTACTTC
-	TRBV2	TRBJ1-6	-	CASSEATGSGSPLHF	TGTGCCAGCAGTGAGGCCACAGGATCGGGATCACCCCTCCACTTT
-	TRBV5-1	TRBJ2-1	-	CASSLPPRSSGNGSYNEQFF	TGCGCCAGCAGCTTGCCACCTCGGAGCTCCGGGAACGGCTCCTACAATGAGCAGTTCTTC
-	TRBV19	TRBJ1-1	-	CASSPSRAGEAFF	TGTGCCAGTAGCCCCTCTAGGGCCGGTGAAGCTTTCTTT
-	TRBV28	TRBJ1-1	-	CASSWVSNTEAFF	TGTGCCAGCAGTTGGGTATCGAACACTGAAGCTTTCTTT
-	TRBV10-3	TRBJ1-2	-	CAISESNYGYTF	TGTGCCATCAGTGAGTCGAATTATGGCTACACCTTC